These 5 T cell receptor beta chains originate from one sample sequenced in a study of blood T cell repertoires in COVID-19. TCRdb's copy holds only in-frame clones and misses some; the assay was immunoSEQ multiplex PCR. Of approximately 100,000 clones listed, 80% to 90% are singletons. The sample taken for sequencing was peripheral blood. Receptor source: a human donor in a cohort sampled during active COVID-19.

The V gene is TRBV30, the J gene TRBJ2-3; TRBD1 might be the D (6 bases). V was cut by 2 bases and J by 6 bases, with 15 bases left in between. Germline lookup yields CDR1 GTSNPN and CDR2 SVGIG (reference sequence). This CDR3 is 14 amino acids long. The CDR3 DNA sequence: TGTGCCTGGAGTCGTCCCAACAGGGCGGATACGCAGTATTTT. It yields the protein CAWSRPNRADTQYF.

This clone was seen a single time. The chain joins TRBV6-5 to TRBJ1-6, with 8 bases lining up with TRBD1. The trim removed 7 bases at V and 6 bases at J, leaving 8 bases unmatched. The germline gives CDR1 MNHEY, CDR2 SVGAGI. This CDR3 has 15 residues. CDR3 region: CASTSQGGGNSPLHF. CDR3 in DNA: TGTGCCAGCACATCACAGGGGGGTGGTAATTCACCCCTCCACTTT.

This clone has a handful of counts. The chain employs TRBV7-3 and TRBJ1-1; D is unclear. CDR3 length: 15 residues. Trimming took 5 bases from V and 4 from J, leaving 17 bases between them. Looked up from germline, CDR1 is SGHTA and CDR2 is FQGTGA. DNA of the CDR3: TGTGCCAGCAGCCCCCACGAGGGATTGTCCACTGAAGCTTTCTTT. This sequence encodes CASSPHEGLSTEAFF.

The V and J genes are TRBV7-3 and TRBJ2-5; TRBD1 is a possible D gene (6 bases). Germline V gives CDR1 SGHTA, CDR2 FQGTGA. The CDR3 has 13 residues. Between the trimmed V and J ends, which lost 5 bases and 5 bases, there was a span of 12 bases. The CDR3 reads CASSTGSYETQYF. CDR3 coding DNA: TGTGCCAGCAGCACAGGGTCGTACGAGACCCAGTACTTC.

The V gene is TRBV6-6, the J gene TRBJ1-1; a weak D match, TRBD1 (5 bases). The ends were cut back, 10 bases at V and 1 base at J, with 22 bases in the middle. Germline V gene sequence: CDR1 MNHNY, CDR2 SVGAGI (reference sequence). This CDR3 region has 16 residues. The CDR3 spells CATKDQGNRWNTEAFF. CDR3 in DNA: TGTGCCACCAAAGACCAGGGAAACAGGTGGAACACTGAAGCTTTCTTT.